These 25 T cell receptor beta chains were sequenced from one sample in a study of cytomegalovirus exposure and HLA in healthy donors. 13 Jbeta primers and 60 Vbeta primers were used for the PCR. Repertoires were generated with immunoSEQ multiplex PCR, while TCRdb's copy carries only in-frame clones and drops some. Of roughly 150,000 clones in the sample, 76% were seen once. The source material was PBMCs. These receptors were taken from a man aged 40-49 years in good health and CMV-seronegative.

The rearrangement joins TRBV11-2 to TRBJ1-4, with 7 bases fitting TRBD1. CDR1 SGHAT and CDR2 FQNNGV come from the germline V gene. With V trimmed by 6 bases and J by 7 bases, 8 bases remained unmatched. The length of the CDR3 is 14 residues. CDR3 protein: CASRSAGGGEKLFF. The CDR3, as DNA: TGTGCCAGCAGGTCCGCAGGGGGAGGTGAAAAACTGTTTTTT.

This rearrangement joins TRBV4-3 to TRBJ1-6, with D uncertain. The CDR3 runs 18 residues. Germline V CDR1 and CDR2: LGHNA, YSLEER. V was pared by 0 bases and J by 3 bases, with 15 bases between. The CDR3 nucleotides are TGCGCCAGCAGCCAAGAACCCGGTGGCGGAAACTATAATTCACCCCTCCACTTT. This codes for CASSQEPGGGNYNSPLHF.

The chain has TRBV29-1 and TRBJ2-3, with TRBD2 identical over 13 bases. Trimming removed 6 bases from V and 1 base from J; junction bases left unmatched: 1. Germline V gives CDR1 SQVTM, CDR2 ANQGSEA. The CDR3 is 14 residues long. CDR3 loop: CSVGTSGGTDTQYF. CDR3 in DNA: TGCAGCGTCGGGACTAGCGGGGGCACAGATACGCAGTATTTT.

V gene TRBV4-1 combines with J gene TRBJ2-3, with D perhaps TRBD2 (6 bases). Germline-derived CDR1 and CDR2 are MGHRA and YSYEKL. The CDR3 is 13 amino acids. The V and J ends lost 6 bases and 1 base respectively, with 8 bases between them. The CDR3: CASSPGGTDTQYF. The CDR3 DNA reads TGCGCCAGCAGTCCGGGGGGCACAGATACGCAGTATTTT.

This clone occurred once. The chain is built from TRBV27 and TRBJ2-5, with a possible D match to TRBD1 (6 bases). CDR1 and CDR2 from the germline V gene are MNHEY and SMNVEV (reference sequence). V was shortened by 6 bases and J by 1 base, with 15 bases between the two germline ends. The CDR3 consists of 15 residues. In DNA form, the CDR3 reads TGTGCCAGCAGGCAACAGGGAATGGTCCAAGAGACCCAGTACTTC. Amino acid sequence: CASRQQGMVQETQYF.

The J gene is TRBJ1-1, the V gene TRBV4-3; TRBD1 might be the D (5 bases). V gave up 1 base and J gave up 3 bases, with 9 bases separating them. In germline, CDR1 is LGHNA, CDR2 YSLEER. The CDR3 is 14 amino acids. The CDR3 DNA follows: TGCGCCAGCAGCCAAGGTAAAGGGGACACTGAAGCTTTCTTT. Protein product: CASSQGKGDTEAFF.

The rearrangement joins TRBV14 to TRBJ1-4, with 9 positions matching TRBD1. The CDR3 runs to 15 residues. V lost 3 bases, J lost 6 bases, and 5 bases stayed unmatched. CDR1 is SGHDN, CDR2 FVKESK, per germline. The CDR3 region is CASSQTTGGHEKLFF. The DNA for the CDR3 is TGTGCCAGCAGCCAGACGACAGGGGGGCATGAAAAACTGTTTTTT.

This clone has just one count. This chain links TRBV10-3 with TRBJ1-1; D unclear. Germline loops: CDR1 ENHRY, CDR2 SYGVKD. Trimming took off 3 bases at V and 2 bases at J, with 10 bases between the two ends. CDR3 length: 14 amino acids. The chain's CDR3 is CAISEGGYNTEAFF. The CDR3 DNA reads TGTGCCATCAGTGAAGGCGGGTATAACACTGAAGCTTTCTTT.

V is TRBV5-6 and J is TRBJ1-2; TRBD1 is a possible D gene (6 bases). This CDR3 contains 15 residues. The V end lost 2 bases, the J end lost 8 bases, and 19 bases lay between the germline ends. CDR1 is SGHDT, CDR2 YYEEEE, per germline. Written as DNA, the CDR3 is TGTGCCAGCAGCTTCCCTCGCCACAGGGTCCGGGGCTACACCTTC. This encodes CASSFPRHRVRGYTF.

The chain recombines TRBV12-5 with TRBJ2-3; TRBD1 aligns across 7 bases. Trimming took 3 bases from V and 5 from J; bases not matched to a gene: 14. CDR3 size: 17 residues. Germline lookup yields CDR1 LGHNT and CDR2 FRNRAP. The CDR3 coding sequence is TGTGCTAGTGGTTTCCAATCCCGACAGGGCTCCGGAGATACGCAGTATTTT. Translated: CASGFQSRQGSGDTQYF.

The chain carries TRBV7-2 and TRBJ1-2; no reliable D call. This CDR3 is 15 amino acids long. Germline CDR1 reads SGHTA; CDR2 reads FQGNSA. V shed 1 base and J shed 0 bases, with 9 bases lying between them. In DNA form, the CDR3 reads TGTGCCAGCAGCTTAGGAGGAGCAGCTAACTATGGCTACACCTTC. It is translated as CASSLGGAANYGYTF.

This clone has just one count. The chain employs TRBV13 and TRBJ2-1; 7 positions match TRBD1. Germline V gene sequence: CDR1 PRHDT, CDR2 FYEKMQ (reference sequence). Unmatched junction bases numbered 1, after V lost 5 bases and J lost 6 bases. There are 12 residues in the CDR3. In nucleotides, the CDR3 is TGTGCCAGCAGCAGACAGGGCAATGAGCAGTTCTTC. It specifies CASSRQGNEQFF.

The V call is TRBV9, the J call TRBJ2-7; D is perhaps TRBD1 (5 bases). The V end lost 4 bases, the J end lost 1 base, and 12 bases lay between the germline ends. Germline lookup yields CDR1 SGDLS and CDR2 YYNGEE. The CDR3 runs to 14 residues. The CDR3 DNA reads TGTGCCAGCAGCCCTTGGACACAATCCTACGAGCAGTACTTC. Residues: CASSPWTQSYEQYF.

This chain's CDR3 is CASTLWQGDSGNTIYF. Written as DNA, the CDR3 is TGCGCCAGCACCCTATGGCAGGGCGACTCTGGAAACACCATATATTTT. This rearrangement joins TRBV4-1 to TRBJ1-3; D perhaps matches TRBD1 (5 bases). Germline V gene lookup returns CDR1 MGHRA and CDR2 YSYEKL. The CDR3 is made up of 16 amino acids. The germline V and J ends were trimmed by 7 bases and 0 bases, with 16 bases remaining between them.

This clone was seen only once. The V gene is TRBV23-1, the J gene TRBJ2-5; the match to TRBD2 covers 8 bases. TRBV23-1 is designated an ORF whose function remains uncertain. The CDR3 has 14 amino acids. J gave up 0 bases and V 4 bases, and 1 base lay outside the gene matches. CDR3 loop: CASSLGGDQETQYF. Written as DNA, the CDR3 is TGCGCCAGCAGTCTCGGGGGGGACCAAGAGACCCAGTACTTC.

CDR3 amino acids: CASSLRPKTNEKLFF. The DNA for the CDR3 is TGTGCCAGCAGCTTGAGGCCCAAAACTAATGAAAAACTGTTTTTT. The genes are TRBV7-3 and TRBJ1-4; unclear D gene. This CDR3 comprises 15 residues. Germline loops: CDR1 SGHTA, CDR2 FQGTGA. Trimming shortened V by 3 bases and J by 1 base, and 9 bases separated the two germline ends.

V usage is TRBV7-2 and J usage is TRBJ2-5; D may be TRBD1 (5 bases). V lost 3 bases and J 2 bases, leaving 10 bases between the germline ends. The CDR3 length is 14 residues. Germline CDR1 and CDR2: SGHTA and FQGNSA. The CDR3 sequence is CASSFSGLQETQYF. CDR3 DNA: TGTGCCAGCAGCTTTTCAGGGTTACAAGAGACCCAGTACTTC.

The chain couples TRBV19 to TRBJ2-7; the D gene is possibly TRBD1 (5 bases). CDR1 and CDR2 from the germline V gene are LNHDA and SQIVND (reference sequence). V lost 4 bases, J lost 1 base, and 11 bases lay in between. CDR3 size: 14 residues. The CDR3 coding sequence is TGTGCCAGTAGTACGGCAGGGCCTTCCTACGAGCAGTACTTC. Protein: CASSTAGPSYEQYF.

The V and J genes are TRBV2 and TRBJ2-7; the match to TRBD1 covers 9 bases. Trimming at V came to 4 bases and at J to 4 bases, leaving 5 bases not matched to a gene. Germline V gives CDR1 SNHLY, CDR2 FYNNEI. The CDR3 is made up of 14 amino acids. CDR3 in amino acids: CASSGTGVGYEQYF. CDR3 coding DNA: TGTGCCAGCAGTGGGACAGGGGTAGGGTACGAGCAGTACTTC.

This chain uses TRBV6-5 with TRBJ1-2; TRBD1 is a possible D gene (5 bases). Germline CDR1 reads MNHEY; CDR2 reads SVGAGI. Trimming removed 2 bases from V and 5 bases from J, with 6 bases in between. The CDR3 length is 12 residues. The CDR3 here is CASSYPGYGYTF. The CDR3 DNA is TGTGCCAGCAGTTACCCAGGGTATGGCTACACCTTC.

The J gene is TRBJ1-1, the V gene TRBV6-5; the match to TRBD1 covers 7 bases. This CDR3 has 16 residues. V lost 0 bases, J lost 2 bases, and 6 bases stayed unmatched. Looked up from germline, CDR1 is MNHEY and CDR2 is SVGAGI. The CDR3 reads CASSYSPTGFNTEAFF. The CDR3 bases are TGTGCCAGCAGTTACTCCCCGACAGGGTTCAACACTGAAGCTTTCTTT.

The chain links TRBV5-4 to TRBJ2-5, with D possibly matching TRBD2 (5 bases). Germline CDR1 SGHNT, CDR2 YYREEE (reference sequence). The CDR3 has 15 residues. The V gene lost 1 base and the J gene lost 6 bases, with 16 bases spanning the gap. The CDR3 DNA sequence: TGTGCCAGCAGCTTGTCGACGGGATTGGGAAAGACCCAGTACTTC. This gives the protein CASSLSTGLGKTQYF.

The chain combines TRBV19 with TRBJ1-2; 7 nucleotides agree with TRBD1. After removal of 4 bases from V and 3 bases from J, the junction contained 14 bases not matched to a gene. CDR1 and CDR2 from the germline V gene are LNHDA and SQIVND (reference sequence). The CDR3 has 17 residues. The CDR3 DNA reads TGTGCCAGTAGTAAAGAGTCGAAGGGGGCGCTTCACTATGGCTACACCTTC. Encoded protein: CASSKESKGALHYGYTF.

The chain couples TRBV7-6 to TRBJ2-7; the match to TRBD2 covers 7 bases. The CDR3 has 17 amino acids. Germline CDR1 SGHVS, CDR2 FNYEAQ. V was clipped by 5 bases and J by 7 bases; unmatched bases: 20. For the CDR3, the DNA is TGTGCCAGCAGCCGATTGGGGTGGGGGAGGGAGGGAGAGGAGCAGTACTTC. Encoded protein: CASSRLGWGREGEEQYF. The full variable domain, in which reference TRBV7-6 and TRBJ2-7 provide the parts outside the CDR3, is GAGVSQSPRYKVTKRGQDVALRCDPISGHVSLYWYRQALGQGPEFLTYFNYEAQQDKSGLPNDRFSAERPEGSISTLTIQRTEQRDSAMYRCASSRLGWGREGEEQYFGPGTRLTVT.

This clone has just one count. The rearrangement joins TRBV19 to TRBJ1-6; 7 positions match TRBD1. Looked up from germline, CDR1 is LNHDA and CDR2 is SQIVND (reference sequence). The V segment lost 5 bases and the J segment 5 bases; nucleotides outside the gene matches: 3. This CDR3 is built from 14 residues. CDR3 protein: CASSPGQNNSPLHF. The CDR3 DNA is TGTGCCAGTAGTCCGGGACAGAATAATTCACCCCTCCACTTT. The entire variable domain, with the rest obtained from reference TRBV19 and TRBJ1-6, is as follows: DGGITQSPKYLFRKEGQNVTLSCEQNLNHDAMYWYRQDPGQGLRLIYYSQIVNDFQKGDIAEGYSVSREKKESFPLTVTSAQKNPTAFYLCASSPGQNNSPLHFGNGTRLTVT.